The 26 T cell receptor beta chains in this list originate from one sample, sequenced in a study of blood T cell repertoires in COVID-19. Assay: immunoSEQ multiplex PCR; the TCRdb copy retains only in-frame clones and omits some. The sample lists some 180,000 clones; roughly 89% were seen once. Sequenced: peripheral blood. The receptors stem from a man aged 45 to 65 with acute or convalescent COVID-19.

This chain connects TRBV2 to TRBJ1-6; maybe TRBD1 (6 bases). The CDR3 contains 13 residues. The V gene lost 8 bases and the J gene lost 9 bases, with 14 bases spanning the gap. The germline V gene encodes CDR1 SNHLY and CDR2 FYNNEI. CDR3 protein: CASAGVRISPLHF. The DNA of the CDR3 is TGTGCCAGCGCAGGGGTGAGGATTTCACCCCTCCACTTT. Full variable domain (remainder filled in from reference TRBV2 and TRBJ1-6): EPEVTQTPSHQVTQMGQEVILRCVPISNHLYFYWYRQILGQKVEFLVSFYNNEISEKSEIFDDQFSVERPDGSNFTLKIRSTKLEDSAMYFCASAGVRISPLHFGNGTRLTVT.

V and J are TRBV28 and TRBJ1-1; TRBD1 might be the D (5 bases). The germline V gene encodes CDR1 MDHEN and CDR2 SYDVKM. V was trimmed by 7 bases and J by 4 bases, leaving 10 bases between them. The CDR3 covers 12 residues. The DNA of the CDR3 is TGTGCCAGCACCCCAGACAGCACTGAAGCTTTCTTT. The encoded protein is CASTPDSTEAFF. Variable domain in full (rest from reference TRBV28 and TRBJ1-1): DVKVTQSSRYLVKRTGEKVFLECVQDMDHENMFWYRQDPGLGLRLIYFSYDVKMKEKGDIPEGYSVSREKKERFSLILESASTNQTSMYLCASTPDSTEAFFGQGTRLTVV.

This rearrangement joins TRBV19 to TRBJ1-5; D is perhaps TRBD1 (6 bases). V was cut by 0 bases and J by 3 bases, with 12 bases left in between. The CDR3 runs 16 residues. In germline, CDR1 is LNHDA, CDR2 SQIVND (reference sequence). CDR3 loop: CASSIDPQGFNQPQHF. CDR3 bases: TGTGCCAGTAGTATAGATCCACAGGGTTTCAATCAGCCCCAGCATTTT. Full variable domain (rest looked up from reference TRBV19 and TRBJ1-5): DGGITQSPKYLFRKEGQNVTLSCEQNLNHDAMYWYRQDPGQGLRLIYYSQIVNDFQKGDIAEGYSVSREKKESFPLTVTSAQKNPTAFYLCASSIDPQGFNQPQHFGDGTRLSIL.

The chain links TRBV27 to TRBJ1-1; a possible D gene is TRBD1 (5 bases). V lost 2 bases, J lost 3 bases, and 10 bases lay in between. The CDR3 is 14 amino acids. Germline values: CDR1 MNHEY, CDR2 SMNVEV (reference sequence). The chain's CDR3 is CASSLQGWDTEAFF. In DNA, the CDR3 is TGTGCCAGCAGTTTACAGGGTTGGGACACTGAAGCTTTCTTT.

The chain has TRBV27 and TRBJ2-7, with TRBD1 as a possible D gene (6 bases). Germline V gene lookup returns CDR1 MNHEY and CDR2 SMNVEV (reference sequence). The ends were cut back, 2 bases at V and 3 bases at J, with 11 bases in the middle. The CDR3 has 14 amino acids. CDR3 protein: CASSLTTGSYEQYF. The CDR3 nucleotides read TGTGCCAGCAGTTTAACGACAGGCAGCTACGAGCAGTACTTC.

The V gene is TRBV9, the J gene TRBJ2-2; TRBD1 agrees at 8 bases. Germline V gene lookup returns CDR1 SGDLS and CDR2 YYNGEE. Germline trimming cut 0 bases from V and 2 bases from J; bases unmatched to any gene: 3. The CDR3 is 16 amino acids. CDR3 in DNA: TGTGCCAGCAGCGTAGAGGCAGGGGGCAACACCGGGGAGCTGTTTTTT. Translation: CASSVEAGGNTGELFF.

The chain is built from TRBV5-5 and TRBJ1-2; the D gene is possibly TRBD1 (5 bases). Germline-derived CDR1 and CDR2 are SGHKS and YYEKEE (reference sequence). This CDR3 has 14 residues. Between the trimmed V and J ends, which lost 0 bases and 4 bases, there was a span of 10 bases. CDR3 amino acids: CASSLDQGPYGYTF. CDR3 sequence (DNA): TGTGCCAGCAGCTTGGATCAGGGTCCCTATGGCTACACCTTC.

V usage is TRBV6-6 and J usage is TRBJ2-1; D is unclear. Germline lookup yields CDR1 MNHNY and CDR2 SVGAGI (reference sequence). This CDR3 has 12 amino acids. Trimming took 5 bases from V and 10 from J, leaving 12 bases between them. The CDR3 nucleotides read TGTGCCAGCAGTCCCCTTGGAGAGGAGCAGTTCTTC. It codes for CASSPLGEEQFF.

The CDR3 nucleotides are TGTGCCACCAGTGATTTGAACTCAGGGGAAGATACGCAGTATTTT. Residues: CATSDLNSGEDTQYF. This chain links TRBV24-1 with TRBJ2-3; perhaps TRBD1 as D (6 bases). Trimming cost V 0 bases and J 5 bases, with 11 bases left between them. The CDR3 runs to 15 residues. CDR1 is KGHDR, CDR2 SFDVKD, per germline.

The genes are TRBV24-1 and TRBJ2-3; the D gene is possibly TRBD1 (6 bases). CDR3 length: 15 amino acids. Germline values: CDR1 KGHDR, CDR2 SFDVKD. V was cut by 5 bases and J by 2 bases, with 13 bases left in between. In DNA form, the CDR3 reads TGTGCCACCAGTGCCATGACAGGAGACACAGATACGCAGTATTTT. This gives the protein CATSAMTGDTDTQYF.

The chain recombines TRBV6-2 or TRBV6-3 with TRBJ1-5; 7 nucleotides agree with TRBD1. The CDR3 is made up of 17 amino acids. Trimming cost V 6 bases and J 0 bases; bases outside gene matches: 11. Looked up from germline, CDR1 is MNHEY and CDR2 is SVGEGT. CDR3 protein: CASSRTGEFYSNQPQHF. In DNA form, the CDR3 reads TGTGCCAGCAGCCGGACAGGAGAATTTTATAGCAATCAGCCCCAGCATTTT.

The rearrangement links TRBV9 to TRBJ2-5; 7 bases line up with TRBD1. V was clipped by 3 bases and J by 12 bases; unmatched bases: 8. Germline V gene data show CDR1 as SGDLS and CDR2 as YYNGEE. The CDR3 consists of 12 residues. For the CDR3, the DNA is TGTGCCAGCAGCGCCGGGACAGCCCCAGAGTACTTC. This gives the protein CASSAGTAPEYF. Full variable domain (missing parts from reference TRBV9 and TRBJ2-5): DSGVTQTPKHLITATGQRVTLRCSPRSGDLSVYWYQQSLDQGLQFLIQYYNGEERAKGNILERFSAQQFPDLHSELNLSSLELGDSALYFCASSAGTAPEYFGPGTRLLVL.

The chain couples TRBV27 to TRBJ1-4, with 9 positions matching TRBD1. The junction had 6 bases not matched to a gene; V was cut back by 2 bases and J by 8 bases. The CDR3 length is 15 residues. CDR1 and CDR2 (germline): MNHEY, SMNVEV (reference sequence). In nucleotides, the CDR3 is TGTGCCAGCAGTTTAGCGGGGACAGGGAGGGAAAAACTGTTTTTT. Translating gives CASSLAGTGREKLFF.

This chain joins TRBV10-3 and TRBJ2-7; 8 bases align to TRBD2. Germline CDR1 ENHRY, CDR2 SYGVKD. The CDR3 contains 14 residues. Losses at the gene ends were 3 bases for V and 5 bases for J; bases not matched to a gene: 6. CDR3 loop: CAISDLGGRNEQYF. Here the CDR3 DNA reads TGTGCCATCAGTGACTTAGGCGGGAGGAACGAGCAGTACTTC.

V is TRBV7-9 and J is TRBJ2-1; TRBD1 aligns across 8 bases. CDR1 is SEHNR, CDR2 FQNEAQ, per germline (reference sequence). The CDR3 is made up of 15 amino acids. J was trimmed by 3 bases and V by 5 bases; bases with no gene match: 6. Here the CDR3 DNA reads TGTGCCAGCAGCGCCGGGACAGGATACTACAATGAGCAGTTCTTC. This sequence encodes CASSAGTGYYNEQFF.

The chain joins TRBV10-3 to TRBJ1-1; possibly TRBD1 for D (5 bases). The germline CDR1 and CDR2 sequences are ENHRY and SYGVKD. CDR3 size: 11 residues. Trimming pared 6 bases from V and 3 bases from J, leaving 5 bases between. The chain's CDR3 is CAIRQDTEAFF. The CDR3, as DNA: TGTGCCATCAGACAGGACACTGAAGCTTTCTTT.

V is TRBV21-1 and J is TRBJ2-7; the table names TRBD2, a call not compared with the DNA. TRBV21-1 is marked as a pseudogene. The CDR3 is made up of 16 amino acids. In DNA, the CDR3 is TGTGCCAGCAGCAAAGTCAATAGCGGAAGGACCTACGAGCAGTACTTC. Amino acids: CASSKVNSGRTYEQYF.

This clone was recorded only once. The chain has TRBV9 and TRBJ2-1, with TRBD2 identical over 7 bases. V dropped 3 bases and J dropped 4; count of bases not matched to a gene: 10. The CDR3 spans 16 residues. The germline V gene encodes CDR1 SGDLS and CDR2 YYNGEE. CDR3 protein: CASSEQGRLAYNEQFF. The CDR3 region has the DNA TGTGCCAGCAGCGAACAAGGGCGACTAGCTTACAATGAGCAGTTCTTC.

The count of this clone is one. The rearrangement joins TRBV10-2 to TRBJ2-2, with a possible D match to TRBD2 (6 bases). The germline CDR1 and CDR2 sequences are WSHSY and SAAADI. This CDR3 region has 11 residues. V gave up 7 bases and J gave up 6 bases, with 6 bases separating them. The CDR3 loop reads CASTGAGELFF. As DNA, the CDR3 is TGCGCCAGCACGGGGGCCGGGGAGCTGTTTTTT.

CDR3 sequence: CASSFYPGGGRTSGSLGGELFF. CDR3 DNA: TGTGCCAGCAGTTTTTACCCAGGAGGGGGAAGAACTAGCGGGAGCTTGGGCGGGGAGCTGTTTTTT. The gene calls are TRBV27 and TRBJ2-2; 11 bases line up with TRBD2. The J segment lost 7 bases and the V segment lost 3 bases, leaving 25 bases of the junction unmatched. This CDR3 region has 22 residues. Germline loops: CDR1 MNHEY, CDR2 SMNVEV (reference sequence).

The CDR3 here is CASSLASEGNYGYTF. Here the CDR3 DNA reads TGTGCCAGCAGCTTAGCCTCTGAGGGTAACTATGGCTACACCTTC. The chain joins TRBV7-9 to TRBJ1-2; D remains ambiguous. The germline CDR1 and CDR2 sequences are SEHNR and FQNEAQ (reference sequence). V was cut by 0 bases and J by 1 base, with 9 bases left in between. The CDR3 length is 15 residues. The full variable domain, rest sourced from reference TRBV7-9 and TRBJ1-2, is DTGVSQNPRHKITKRGQNVTFRCDPISEHNRLYWYRQTLGQGPEFLTYFQNEAQLEKSRLLSDRFSAERPKGSFSTLEIQRTEQGDSAMYLCASSLASEGNYGYTFGSGTRLTVV.

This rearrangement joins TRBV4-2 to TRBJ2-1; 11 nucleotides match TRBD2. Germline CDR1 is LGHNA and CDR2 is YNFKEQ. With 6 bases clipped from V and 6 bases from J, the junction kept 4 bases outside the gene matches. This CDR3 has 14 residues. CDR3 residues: CASRGLAALNEQFF. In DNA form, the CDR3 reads TGTGCCAGCAGGGGACTAGCGGCCCTCAATGAGCAGTTCTTC.

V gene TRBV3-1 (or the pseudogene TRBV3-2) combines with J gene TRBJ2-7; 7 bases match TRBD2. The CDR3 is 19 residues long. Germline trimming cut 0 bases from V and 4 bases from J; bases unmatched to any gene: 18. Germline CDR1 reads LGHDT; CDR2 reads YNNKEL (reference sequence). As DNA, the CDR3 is TGTGCCAGCAGCCAAGAGTTAGGACTAGTCCGGGCGCCCTTTTACGAGCAGTACTTC. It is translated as CASSQELGLVRAPFYEQYF.

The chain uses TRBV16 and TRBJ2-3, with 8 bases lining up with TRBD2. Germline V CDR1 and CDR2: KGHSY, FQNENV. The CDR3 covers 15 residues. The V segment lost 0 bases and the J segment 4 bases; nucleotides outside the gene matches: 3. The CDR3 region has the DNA TGTGCCAGCAGCCAATCTAGCGGGGCGGCAGATACGCAGTATTTT. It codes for CASSQSSGAADTQYF.

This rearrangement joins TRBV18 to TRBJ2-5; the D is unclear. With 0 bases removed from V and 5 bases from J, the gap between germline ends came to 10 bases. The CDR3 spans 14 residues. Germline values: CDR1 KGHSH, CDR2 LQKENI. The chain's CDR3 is CASSPPTLSETQYF. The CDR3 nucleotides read TGTGCCAGCTCACCACCGACTCTCAGCGAGACCCAGTACTTC.

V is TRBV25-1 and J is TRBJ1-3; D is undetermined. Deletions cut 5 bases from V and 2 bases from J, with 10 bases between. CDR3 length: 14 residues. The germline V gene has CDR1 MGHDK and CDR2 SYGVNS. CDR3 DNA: TGTGCCAGCAGTAACTCAGGTACTGGAAACACCATATATTTT. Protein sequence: CASSNSGTGNTIYF.